This T cell receptor (beta chain) was found in a study of T-cell reconstitution after alpha-beta-depleted transplantation in children. Construction of the TCRbeta library involved unique molecular identifiers. TCRdb reprocessed the PCR reads via MiXCR and lists one record per CDR3 protein. The sample carries 500,000 to 750,000 distinct CDR3 sequences, 25% to 30% recorded once. This clonotype was seen a handful of times. What it binds is unknown. Trimming removed 11 bases at V and 2 bases at J, with 15 bases between. CDR3 length: 13 residues. CDR1 is SEHNR, CDR2 FQNEAQ, per germline (reference sequence). Regarding the study as a whole: Alpha-beta T cells present about two months after transplant were reported to originate from several hundred expanded graft clones. Most T-cell counts and diversity one year after the transplant came from T cells that were newly produced.

The V and J genes are TRBV7-9 and TRBJ1-2, with D perhaps matching TRBD1 (6 bases). This receptor was identified in a boy under two years old with Wiskott-Aldrich syndrome, due to receive a stem cell transplant. The sequenced sample was PBMCs, obtained before TCRalphabeta/CD19-depleted stem cell transplant. CDR3 sequence (DNA): TGTGCCGCCGCCGCCCAGGGGAACTATGGCTACACCTTC. This gives the protein CAAAAQGNYGYTF.